This T cell receptor beta chain was profiled in a study of persistence of HIV-infected CD4 T cells. With respect to this clone: Antigen specificity is unknown.

Nonspecific anti-CD3/anti-CD28 bead stimulation represents the broad CD4+ T cell repertoire. Responding CD4+ T cells were sorted by upregulation of both CD40 ligand and CD69. The libraries were made with immunoSEQ version 4 in survey mode. Clones were sequenced by immunoSEQ multiplex PCR, and TCRdb holds only the in-frame ones, with some missing. The sample includes 45,000 or so clones, around 90% seen only once; the top ten take approximately 0.45%. Broader study findings: Proviral oligoclonality tracked with TCR oligoclonality within the same sorted cells.

This CDR3 has 13 residues. CDR1 is SGHNT and CDR2 is YENEEA in the germline V gene. The ends were cut back, 2 bases at V and 9 bases at J, with 11 bases in the middle. The source was CD4+ T cells sorted from PBMCs after approximately 19-hour stimulation, collected from a patient who received antiretroviral therapy. This clonotype originated in an adult woman with HIV who was CMV-seropositive. This rearrangement joins TRBV11-3 to TRBJ2-1, with D maybe TRBD1 (5 bases). The CDR3 DNA reads TGTGCCAGCAGCTTAAGCAGGGAAGGTGAGCAGTTCTTC. Translating it yields CASSLSREGEQFF.